This T cell receptor (beta chain) was observed in a study of T cell responses to AZD1222 COVID-19 vaccine. Study-level results: Clonal diversity was possibly underestimated, and the donors were mostly white British, with more females. Seropositivity was recorded at baseline in only a handful of AZD1222 recipients. Scientists sampled the repertoires only once the peak T cell response had passed. Two AZD1222 doses significantly raised spike-specific TCR breadth and depth over controls.

Trimming pared 1 base from V and 7 bases from J, leaving 18 bases between. The V gene's germline CDR1 is SGHKS and CDR2 YYEKEE (reference sequence). CDR3 length: 15 residues. With respect to this clone: Its target is unknown.

This table comes from immunoSEQ multiplex PCR, and its TCRdb copy is limited to in-frame clones, with some not included. The sample yields 150,000 to 200,000 clones, 80% to 90% seen once. The TCR comes from an adult who received the MenACWY meningococcal vaccine as a control. The J gene is TRBJ2-7, the V gene TRBV5-5, with D tentatively TRBD2 (6 bases). The sequences come from peripheral blood, collected 28 days after the second dose of the MenACWY control vaccine. CDR3 bases: TGTGCCAGCAGCTTGCTTTTGGAGGCTGCGGGGGAGCAGTACTTC. Its translation: CASSLLLEAAGEQYF.